The clone carrying this TCR beta chain was observed many times. What it binds is not known. Germline V gene lookup returns CDR1 MNHEY and CDR2 SVGAGI. V shed 8 bases and J shed 6 bases, with 20 bases lying between them. The CDR3 covers 14 residues. Using a constant-region primer together with ProtoScript II reverse transcriptase, TCR beta cDNA was made from about 500 ng of total RNA. Slightly modified ARM-PCR with three nested multiplex PCR rounds yielded TCR beta libraries. TRBV1-TRBV30 forward primers and a C-beta reverse primer were used in the first two PCR rounds, which each ran for around 11 cycles. TCRdb redid the calling of the multiplex PCR reads with MiXCR, one entry per CDR3 protein. The sample records under 30,000 distinct CDR3 sequences, nearly 80% being singletons. This sample stems from a study of tumor-infiltrating lymphocytes in primary liver carcinoma. Findings and limits, study-wide: The study found only about 8-24% of top clones in all five tumor regions.

Both RNA and DNA were isolated together from around 20-30 mg of bulk tissue that had not been sorted. Primary liver carcinoma, confirmed by histopathology, was surgically resected. Tumors were each sampled at five separate regions. The sample consisted of liver tumor tissue from sampling region 3. This sample's subset: tumor region T3, left-lateral pole. The TCR was taken from a man aged 35-49 years with primary liver carcinoma and hepatitis B virus infection. The chain has TRBV6-5 and TRBJ2-7; D possibly uses TRBD1 or TRBD2 (5 bases each). The CDR3 sequence is CASSPNPLGTEQYF. The CDR3 coding sequence is TGTGCCAGCTCGCCCAACCCCCTGGGGACCGAGCAGTACTTC.